These 9 T cell receptor beta chains share one sample of origin, sequenced in a study of PD-L1 blockade in urothelial cancer. Indicated time point: peripheral blood 6 weeks after treatment start. Repertoires were generated with immunoSEQ multiplex PCR, while TCRdb's copy carries only in-frame clones and drops some. This table has 100,000 to 150,000 clones, approximately 85% appearing once. The starting material was PBMCs, obtained around atezolizumab (anti-PD-L1) treatment. The receptors were gathered from a man aged 50 or older with urothelial cancer.

As DNA, the CDR3 is TGTGCCAGTAGTATGGGGGGGATCTATGGCTACACCTTC. Encoded protein: CASSMGGIYGYTF. The rearrangement uses TRBV19 and TRBJ1-2; D possibly corresponds to TRBD1 (5 bases). Deletions cut 3 bases from V and 4 bases from J, with 9 bases between. The CDR3 loop spans 13 amino acids. In germline, CDR1 is LNHDA, CDR2 SQIVND (reference sequence).

This clone was detected once. V and J are TRBV25-1 and TRBJ1-6, with 10 bases fitting TRBD1. V trimming: 10 bases; J trimming: 2 bases; junction bases outside the gene matches: 8. The CDR3 is 16 amino acids. CDR1 and CDR2 (germline): MGHDK, SYGVNS. CDR3 amino acids: CANSRTGGPYNSPLHF. The CDR3 bases are TGTGCCAACTCTAGGACAGGGGGTCCCTATAATTCACCCCTCCACTTT.

The chain is built from TRBV6-5 and TRBJ1-5, with 7 bases identical to TRBD1. This CDR3 spans 15 amino acids. The germline V gene has CDR1 MNHEY and CDR2 SVGAGI. The trim removed 6 bases at V and 6 bases at J, leaving 11 bases unmatched. The CDR3 loop reads CASSHGQVQGQPQHF. The CDR3 region has the DNA TGTGCCAGCAGCCACGGACAGGTGCAGGGTCAGCCCCAGCATTTT.

The rearrangement uses TRBV6-5 and TRBJ2-6; no clear D. The V gene's germline CDR1 is MNHEY and CDR2 SVGAGI. CDR3 length equals 14 residues. V was cut by 4 bases and J by 4 bases, with 8 bases left in between. CDR3: CASSSSSGANVLTF. CDR3 bases: TGTGCCAGCAGTTCCTCATCGGGGGCCAACGTCCTGACTTTC.

CDR3 protein: CASSEWRNGETQYF. CDR3 DNA sequence: TGCGCCAGCAGTGAGTGGCGGAATGGAGAGACCCAGTACTTC. The chain joins TRBV10-2 to TRBJ2-5; D remains ambiguous. Germline V gene lookup returns CDR1 WSHSY and CDR2 SAAADI. Trimming removed 1 base from V and 4 bases from J, with 10 bases in between. CDR3 length equals 14 residues.

J is TRBJ2-3 and V is TRBV19; D is unclear. The germline V gene encodes CDR1 LNHDA and CDR2 SQIVND (reference sequence). The CDR3 contains 13 residues. Trimming cost V 1 base and J 3 bases, with 5 bases left between them. The CDR3: CASSIASTDTQYF. The DNA for the CDR3 is TGTGCCAGTAGTATAGCCTCGACAGATACGCAGTATTTT.

As concerns this clone: One end of the junction fails to match germline, which may point to a read error. This CDR3 is CASSLGQGGGAEQYF. Written as DNA, the CDR3 is TGCGCCAGCAGTTTGGGACAGGGGGGCGGGGCCGAGCAGTACTTC. The chain combines TRBV5-1 with TRBJ2-7, with 11 bases lining up with TRBD1. CDR1 is SGHRS and CDR2 is YFSETQ in the germline V gene. The CDR3 has 15 amino acids.

The rearrangement links TRBV6-1 to TRBJ1-2; a weak D match, TRBD1 (6 bases). V lost 5 bases, J lost 0 bases, and 13 bases lay in between. Germline lookup yields CDR1 MNHNS and CDR2 SASEGT. This CDR3 comprises 15 residues. The CDR3 DNA reads as TGTGCCAGCAGTCTCGCACGGACAGCTAACTATGGCTACACCTTC. It is translated as CASSLARTANYGYTF.

This chain connects TRBV9 to TRBJ2-1, with a tentative D call TRBD1 (6 bases). CDR3 length: 16 residues. Germline V gene lookup returns CDR1 SGDLS and CDR2 YYNGEE. Trimming took off 0 bases at V and 2 bases at J, with 12 bases between the two ends. The chain's CDR3 is CASSVASWTAYNEQFF. CDR3 nucleotides: TGTGCCAGCAGCGTAGCTTCTTGGACAGCCTACAATGAGCAGTTCTTC.